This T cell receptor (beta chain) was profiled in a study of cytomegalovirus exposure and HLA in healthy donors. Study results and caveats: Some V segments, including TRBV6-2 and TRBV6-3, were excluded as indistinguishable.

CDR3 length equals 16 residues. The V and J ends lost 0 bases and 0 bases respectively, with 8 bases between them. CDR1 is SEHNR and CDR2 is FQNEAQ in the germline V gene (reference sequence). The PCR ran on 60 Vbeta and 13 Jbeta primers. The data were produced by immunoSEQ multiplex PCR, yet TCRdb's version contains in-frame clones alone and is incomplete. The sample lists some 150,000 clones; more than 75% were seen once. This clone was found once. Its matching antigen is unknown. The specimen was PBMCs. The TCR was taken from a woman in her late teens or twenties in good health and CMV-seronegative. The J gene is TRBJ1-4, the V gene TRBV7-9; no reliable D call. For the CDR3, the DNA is TGTGCCAGCAGCTTAGCGCTGGGAGCAACTAATGAAAAACTGTTTTTT. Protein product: CASSLALGATNEKLFF.